This T cell receptor (beta chain) appears in the sequencing data of a study of technical replicates of blood from a few donors. The CDR3 is made up of 14 amino acids. Looked up from germline, CDR1 is MNHEY and CDR2 is SMNVEV (reference sequence). Deletions cut 4 bases from V and 5 bases from J, with 14 bases between. In its sample, this clone was seen once. Profiling relied on immunoSEQ multiplex PCR, and the TCRdb table lists in-frame clones only, not all of them. The repertoire holds around 80,000 clones, with about 91% as singletons. Specimen: T cells isolated from PBMCs. The TCR sequence derives from a human donor in good health. This chain links TRBV27 with TRBJ1-2, with D possibly matching TRBD1 (5 bases). CDR3: CASSSFGGSYGYTF. The CDR3 DNA reads TGTGCCAGCAGTTCTTTCGGGGGTTCATATGGCTACACCTTC.